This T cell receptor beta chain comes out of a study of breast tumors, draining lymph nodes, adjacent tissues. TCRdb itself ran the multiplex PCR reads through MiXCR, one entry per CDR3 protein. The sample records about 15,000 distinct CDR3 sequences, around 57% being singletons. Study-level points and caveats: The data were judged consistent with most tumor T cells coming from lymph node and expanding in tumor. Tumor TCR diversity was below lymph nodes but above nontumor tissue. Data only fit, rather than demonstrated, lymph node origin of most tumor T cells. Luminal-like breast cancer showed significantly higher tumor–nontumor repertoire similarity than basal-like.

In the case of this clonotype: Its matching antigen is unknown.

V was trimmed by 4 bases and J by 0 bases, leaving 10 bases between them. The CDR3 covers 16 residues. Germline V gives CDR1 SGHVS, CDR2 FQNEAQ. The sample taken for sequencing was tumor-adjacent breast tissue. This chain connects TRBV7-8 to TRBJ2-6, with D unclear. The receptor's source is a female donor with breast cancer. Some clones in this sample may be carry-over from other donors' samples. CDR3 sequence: CASSSDKYSGANVLTF. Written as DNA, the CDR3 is TGTGCCAGCAGCTCAGACAAATACTCTGGGGCCAACGTCCTGACTTTC. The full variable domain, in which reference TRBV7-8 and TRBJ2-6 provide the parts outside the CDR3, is GAGVSQSPRYKVAKRGQDVALRCDPISGHVSLFWYQQALGQGPEFLTYFQNEAQLDKSGLPSDRFFAERPEGSVSTLKIQRTQQEDSAVYLCASSSDKYSGANVLTFGAGSRLTVL.